This TCR beta chain was identified during a study of blood T cell repertoires in COVID-19. Deletions cut 2 bases from V and 0 bases from J, with 8 bases between. From germline, CDR1 is SGDLS and CDR2 YYNGEE. The CDR3 sequence is 15 residues long. This table comes from immunoSEQ multiplex PCR, and its TCRdb copy is limited to in-frame clones, with some not included. This table has some 150,000 clones, more than 70% appearing once. The TCR comes from a woman in her forties or fifties in a cohort exposed to, infected with or recovered from COVID-19 (not recorded which). Material: PBMCs or T cells enriched from blood (not recorded which). The chain carries TRBV9 and TRBJ2-2; D is ambiguous. The CDR3 spells CASSVWQTNTGELFF. The CDR3 DNA is TGTGCCAGCAGCGTCTGGCAGACGAACACCGGGGAGCTGTTTTTT.